This T cell receptor beta chain was found in a study of shared clonotypes between healthy human individuals. Some clones are missing from TCRdb's copy, which holds only in-frame ones; the method was immunoSEQ multiplex PCR. Here the sample spans 2 million to 2.5 million clones, approximately 95% being singletons. As to this clone: The antigen remains unidentified.

Study outcomes and limitations: Relative to their counterparts shared across all four donors, non-shared clonotypes exhibited diminished generation probabilities.

The TCR was taken from a man in his late teens or twenties in good health. Sample: naive CD4+ T cells sorted from blood. Documented subset: CD45RA+ positively selected.

The CDR3 nucleotides are TGTGCCAGCAGCGTAGACGGACCGCCACTAACCGGGGAGCTGTTTTTT. The encoded protein is CASSVDGPPLTGELFF. The rearrangement joins TRBV9 to TRBJ2-2; D is unclear. Deletions cut 0 bases from V and 5 bases from J, with 14 bases between. CDR3 size: 16 residues. Per the germline V gene, CDR1 is SGDLS and CDR2 is YYNGEE. Looking up the rest from reference TRBV9 and TRBJ2-2 gives the full variable domain: DSGVTQTPKHLITATGQRVTLRCSPRSGDLSVYWYQQSLDQGLQFLIQYYNGEERAKGNILERFSAQQFPDLHSELNLSSLELGDSALYFCASSVDGPPLTGELFFGEGSRLTVL.